Given below is one T cell receptor (beta chain) in context. Its antigen remains unidentified. No quality values exist for individual bases; no much larger clone is one base distant. The sample belongs to a study of somatic mutations in T cells in chronic GVHD (dated by TCRdb to 2018 to 2021). Genomic DNA was isolated and then used for the TCRbeta deep sequencing. The immunoSEQ assay, provided as a commercial service, was used for TCRbeta CDR3 sequencing and initial data processing. The study's processing was this. Reads were demultiplexed, adapter and primer sequences were trimmed, similar clones were merged through frequency-ratio clustering, and V, D, J genes were annotated using IMGT. As stored in TCRdb, this immuneACCESS dataset retains in-frame rearrangements with V and J assigned. A fraction of the clones does not appear; measured against another copy, unresolved V genes explain less than half of the discrepancy, and the remainder lacks a known reason. V, J and clone size are those of that table, while D and trimming were read from the DNA. The sample table contains 13,000 to 15,000 clones; only one count was recorded for roughly 75% of them. The top ten constitute about 30% of the sample.

For sorting, cells were stained with anti-CD3, anti-CD4, anti-CD8 and a Vbeta20 antibody from the IOTest Beta Mark kit and sorted on a FACSAria III to a purity above 97%. Peripheral blood was collected in sodium heparin tubes and mononuclear cells were isolated by Ficoll-Paque PLUS density gradient centrifugation. Before TCRbeta deep sequencing, the CD4+ Vbeta20+, CD4+ Vbeta20-, and CD8+ T cell fractions were FACS-sorted. CDR3 length: 12 amino acids, cysteine to phenylalanine. The CDR3 DNA has 36 bases and is translated from base 1. Trimming accounts for 6 bases at V and 10 bases at J, while the number of junction bases matched to no gene is 7. For CDR1 and CDR2, the germline V gene lists MNHEY and SVGAGI.

This receptor chain uses TRBV6-5 and TRBJ1-2; 8 central bases correspond to TRBD1. The sequence came from a male patient in his forties or fifties with chronic graft-versus-host disease. Once a transplant has taken place, some T cells may be donor derived. Material for sequencing was Vbeta20-negative CD4+ T cells from blood. This specimen's cell subset or site label, interpreted: CD4+ T cells sorted as TCR Vbeta20 negative by flow cytometry. The CDR3 amino acid sequence is: CASSRDRGIYTF. The DNA sequence is given as TGTGCCAGCAGCAGAGACAGGGGCATCTACACCTTC.